The clone carrying this T cell receptor (beta chain) has more than one count but fewer than ten. Its antigen is unknown. The source of the sample is a study of post-analysis software for immune sequencing data. General study points: In patients, TRBV5-6, TRBV5-1 and TRBV20-1 belonged to several TRBV segments found more frequently than in controls.

The TCR beta cDNA libraries carried unique molecular identifiers. TCRdb reanalysed the PCR reads using MiXCR and keeps one entry per CDR3 protein. The sample lists roughly 600,000 distinct CDR3 sequences, 44% occurring once. CDR1 is DFQATT, CDR2 SNEGSKA, per germline (reference sequence). V was clipped by 4 bases and J by 6 bases; unmatched bases: 9. CDR3 length equals 14 residues. The sequence was collected from a girl between 5 and 17 years old with multiple sclerosis. V and J are TRBV20-1 and TRBJ2-1; 7 nucleotides match TRBD1. Sequencing input: blood. The CDR3 region has the DNA TGCAGTGCTACTAAGACAGGGCCGGGCAATGAGCAGTTCTTC. Translated, it gives CSATKTGPGNEQFF.